The 16 T cell receptor beta chains below were found in one sample sequenced in a study of cytomegalovirus exposure and HLA in healthy donors. TCRdb's copy holds only in-frame clones and misses some; the assay was immunoSEQ multiplex PCR. Among about 120,000 clones, less than 90% were seen once, and the ten largest hold 4.4%. Material for sequencing was PBMCs. Receptors originate from a young man in good health and CMV-seropositive.

The chain couples TRBV5-8 to TRBJ1-2; no firm D call. CDR1 is SGHTS and CDR2 is YDEGEE in the germline V gene. The CDR3 contains 17 residues. The V gene lost 1 base and the J gene lost 8 bases, with 24 bases spanning the gap. CDR3 nucleotides: TGTGCCAGCAGCTTGATCGGCGGGCACCCTCGAGCAGAAGGCTACACCTTC. Its translation is CASSLIGGHPRAEGYTF. Full variable domain (outside the CDR3, taken from reference TRBV5-8 and TRBJ1-2): EAGVTQSPTHLIKTRGQQATLRCSPISGHTSVYWYQQALGLGLQFLLWYDEGEERNRGNFPPRFSGRQFPNYSSELNVNALELEDSALYLCASSLIGGHPRAEGYTFGSGTRLTVV.

The V and J genes are TRBV15 and TRBJ2-3; TRBD2 aligns across 10 bases. This CDR3 has 17 amino acids. Unmatched junction bases numbered 10, after V lost 1 base and J lost 6 bases. CDR1 and CDR2 from the germline V gene are LNHNV and YYDKDF (reference sequence). CDR3 sequence: CATSRGKSGGAMDTQYF. As DNA, the CDR3 is TGTGCCACCAGCAGAGGGAAAAGCGGGGGGGCTATGGATACGCAGTATTTT.

In its sample, this clone was seen a few times. The DNA of the CDR3 is TGCGCCAGCAGCGAAGGTAGGGGAGGATCACCCCTCCACTTT. The encoded protein is CASSEGRGGSPLHF. V and J are TRBV5-1 and TRBJ1-6; TRBD1 might be the D (5 bases). V lost 4 bases and J 10 bases, leaving 15 bases between the germline ends. The CDR3 consists of 14 residues. CDR1 SGHRS and CDR2 YFSETQ come from the germline V gene.

This chain joins TRBV5-4 and TRBJ2-4; the D is unclear. The CDR3 consists of 12 residues. Germline values: CDR1 SGHNT, CDR2 YYREEE (reference sequence). Trimming left V 4 bases short and J 8 bases short, with 10 bases between. Here the CDR3 reads CASSAPGYIQYF. CDR3 DNA: TGTGCCAGCAGCGCTCCAGGTTACATTCAGTACTTC.

The chain couples TRBV14 to TRBJ1-2; D gene ambiguous. The CDR3 extends over 13 amino acids. The germline V gene has CDR1 SGHDN and CDR2 FVKESK. Trimming cost V 1 base and J 5 bases, with 8 bases left between them. The CDR3 nucleotides are TGTGCCAGCAGCCAAGGAGGATTTTATGGCTACACCTTC. Residues: CASSQGGFYGYTF. Together with reference TRBV14 and TRBJ1-2, the CDR3 gives the full variable domain: EAGVTQFPSHSVIEKGQTVTLRCDPISGHDNLYWYRRVMGKEIKFLLHFVKESKQDESGMPNNRFLAERTGGTYSTLKVQPAELEDSGVYFCASSQGGFYGYTFGSGTRLTVV.

V usage is TRBV27 and J usage is TRBJ1-5, with D uncertain. There are 14 residues in the CDR3. V was cut by 0 bases and J by 2 bases, with 5 bases left in between. Germline assignment: CDR1 MNHEY and CDR2 SMNVEV (reference sequence). CDR3 DNA sequence: TGTGCCAGCAGTTTATCGATAGGCAATCAGCCCCAGCATTTT. Amino acid sequence: CASSLSIGNQPQHF.

V and J are TRBV18 and TRBJ1-4; no clear D gene. Looked up from germline, CDR1 is KGHSH and CDR2 is LQKENI. V lost 1 base and J lost 5, with 11 bases in between. CDR3 length: 15 amino acids. The CDR3 here is CASSPQNSKNEKLFF. Here the CDR3 DNA reads TGTGCCAGCTCACCACAGAACTCGAAAAATGAAAAACTGTTTTTT.

This chain joins TRBV5-1 and TRBJ2-5; TRBD1 agrees at 12 bases. J was trimmed by 5 bases and V by 4 bases; bases with no gene match: 6. This CDR3 comprises 15 residues. Germline assignment: CDR1 SGHRS and CDR2 YFSETQ. In nucleotides, the CDR3 is TGCGCCAGCAGCCTCAGGGACAGGGGGCAGGAGACCCAGTACTTC. Protein: CASSLRDRGQETQYF.

The chain recombines TRBV11-2 with TRBJ2-7; 11 nucleotides agree with TRBD2. CDR1 is SGHAT and CDR2 is FQNNGV in the germline V gene. The CDR3 sequence is 14 residues long. After removal of 11 bases from V and 2 bases from J, the junction contained 8 bases not matched to a gene. This CDR3 is CAGMRLAGTYEQYF. As DNA, the CDR3 is TGTGCCGGAATGCGACTAGCGGGGACCTACGAGCAGTACTTC.

The chain combines TRBV6-1 with TRBJ2-1; possible D gene TRBD1, 6 bases. Germline CDR1 reads MNHNS; CDR2 reads SASEGT. The CDR3 is 14 amino acids. V dropped 6 bases and J dropped 1 base, with 10 bases sitting between them. The CDR3: CASRGGLSYNEQFF. As DNA, the CDR3 is TGTGCCAGCAGAGGGGGATTGTCCTACAATGAGCAGTTCTTC.

This clone was picked up a small number of times. The chain recombines TRBV4-2 with TRBJ1-5; D call uncertain. V was shortened by 1 base and J by 9 bases, with 10 bases between the two germline ends. This CDR3 region has 13 residues. In germline, CDR1 is LGHNA, CDR2 YNFKEQ. The CDR3 here is CASSQGRDGPQHF. The CDR3 DNA reads TGTGCCAGCAGCCAAGGCCGAGATGGGCCCCAGCATTTT.

J is TRBJ1-2 and V is TRBV4-1; 9 nucleotides agree with TRBD1. J lost 4 bases, V lost 1 base, and 4 bases had no gene match. The CDR3 sequence is 15 residues long. CDR1 is MGHRA, CDR2 YSYEKL, per germline. The CDR3 coding sequence is TGCGCCAGCAGCCAAGGGACAGGGGTTATCTATGGCTACACCTTC. The encoded protein is CASSQGTGVIYGYTF.

This chain uses TRBV6-5 with TRBJ2-4; 8 bases line up with TRBD1. Unmatched junction bases numbered 9, after V lost 5 bases and J lost 6 bases. The CDR3 consists of 15 residues. CDR1 and CDR2 from the germline V gene are MNHEY and SVGAGI. The DNA of the CDR3 is TGTGCCAGCAGTAAGTCACCTGGACAGGGAAACATTCAGTACTTC. This sequence encodes CASSKSPGQGNIQYF.

V usage is TRBV5-6 and J usage is TRBJ2-7; D ambiguous. The ends were cut back, 0 bases at V and 6 bases at J, with 10 bases in the middle. This CDR3 region has 13 residues. Per germline, CDR1 SGHDT and CDR2 YYEEEE. Here the CDR3 DNA reads TGTGCCAGCAGCTTGGCGATAGCTGGCGAGCAGTACTTC. As protein: CASSLAIAGEQYF.

This clone turned up a few times. The chain has TRBV30 and TRBJ1-6; D not certain. Trimming removed 2 bases at V and 5 bases at J, with 7 bases between. There are 13 residues in the CDR3. The V gene's germline CDR1 is GTSNPN and CDR2 SVGIG (reference sequence). The CDR3 region is CAWSSLNNSPLHF. DNA for the CDR3: TGTGCCTGGAGTAGCCTAAATAATTCACCCCTCCACTTT.

The rearrangement links TRBV10-2 to TRBJ2-5; a possible D gene is TRBD1 (7 bases). The CDR3 loop spans 15 amino acids. V shed 2 bases and J shed 5 bases, with 15 bases lying between them. Looked up from germline, CDR1 is WSHSY and CDR2 is SAAADI. The CDR3 here is CASSEPNRGGETQYF. Written as DNA, the CDR3 is TGCGCCAGCAGTGAGCCGAACAGGGGAGGTGAGACCCAGTACTTC.